The 29 T cell receptor beta chains listed next were all sequenced from one sample in a study of blood T cell repertoires in COVID-19. TCRdb's table, derived via immunoSEQ multiplex PCR, lists solely in-frame clones and lacks some. Altogether around 150,000 clones are present, under 90% being singletons, with the ten largest covering around 10%. The sample comprised peripheral blood. These receptors were taken from a woman older than 75 in a cohort sampled during active or convalescent COVID-19.

This rearrangement joins TRBV6-5 to TRBJ2-7; D is possibly TRBD2 (5 bases). CDR3 length equals 11 residues. Trimming removed 7 bases from V and 4 bases from J, with 8 bases in between. Germline loops: CDR1 MNHEY, CDR2 SVGAGI. CDR3 in amino acids: CASMRAYEQYV. CDR3 DNA: TGTGCCAGCATGAGGGCGTACGAGCAGTACGTC.

The chain carries TRBV12-5 and TRBJ2-3, with 11 bases matching TRBD2. CDR3 length equals 15 residues. The germline V gene has CDR1 LGHNT and CDR2 FRNRAP. V trimming: 5 bases; J trimming: 3 bases; junction bases outside the gene matches: 4. CDR3: CASGRGLAATDTQYF. The CDR3 DNA reads TGTGCTAGTGGTAGGGGACTAGCGGCAACAGATACGCAGTATTTT.

The CDR3 is CASSLTGGGGQPQHF. The CDR3 coding sequence is TGCGCCAGCAGCCTGACAGGGGGAGGCGGTCAGCCCCAGCATTTT. This rearrangement joins TRBV5-1 to TRBJ1-5; TRBD1 matches at 9 bases. CDR1 is SGHRS, CDR2 YFSETQ, per germline. With 4 bases clipped from V and 6 bases from J, the junction kept 8 bases outside the gene matches. This CDR3 region has 15 residues.

The chain has TRBV5-5 and TRBJ2-2; 9 bases agree with TRBD2. The CDR3 sequence is 18 residues long. The V gene's germline CDR1 is SGHKS and CDR2 YYEKEE (reference sequence). The junction had 15 bases not matched to a gene; V was cut back by 3 bases and J by 6 bases. CDR3 bases: TGTGCCAGCAGCTCTTATACCCCGGGACTAGCTGGTGCCGGGGAGCTGTTTTTT. This encodes CASSSYTPGLAGAGELFF.

The chain carries TRBV6-6 and TRBJ1-1; 7 nucleotides align to TRBD1. With V trimmed by 4 bases and J by 3 bases, 2 bases remained unmatched. Germline values: CDR1 MNHNY, CDR2 SVGAGI (reference sequence). The CDR3 consists of 13 residues. This CDR3 is CASSWDRDTEAFF. In DNA form, the CDR3 reads TGTGCCAGCAGTTGGGACAGAGACACTGAAGCTTTCTTT.

The gene calls are TRBV7-8 and TRBJ1-6, with D unclear. V was clipped by 6 bases and J by 10 bases, with 13 bases between them. From germline, CDR1 is SGHVS and CDR2 FQNEAQ. The CDR3 is 13 residues long. The CDR3: CASRAPPPSPLHF. The CDR3 DNA reads TGTGCCAGCAGGGCACCCCCTCCATCACCCCTCCACTTT.

The rearrangement links TRBV7-9 to TRBJ1-3; D unresolved. The CDR3 runs to 16 residues. Germline V gene data show CDR1 as SEHNR and CDR2 as FQNEAQ (reference sequence). Between the trimmed V and J ends, which lost 1 base and 0 bases, there was a span of 10 bases. Written as DNA, the CDR3 is TGTGCCAGCAGCTTAGGGGGAGGGCTCTCTGGAAACACCATATATTTT. This translates into CASSLGGGLSGNTIYF.

The genes are TRBV12-3 or TRBV12-4 and TRBJ2-2; a weak D match, TRBD2 (6 bases). The CDR3 has 13 amino acids. Trimming left V 2 bases short and J 6 bases short, with 7 bases between. Here the CDR3 reads CASSLSGAGELFF. The CDR3 region has the DNA TGTGCCAGCAGTTTATCGGGAGCCGGGGAGCTGTTTTTT.

V is TRBV30 and J is TRBJ1-6, with D perhaps TRBD1 (5 bases). V lost 5 bases and J 5 bases, leaving 10 bases between the germline ends. The V gene's germline CDR1 is GTSNPN and CDR2 SVGIG (reference sequence). The CDR3 has 13 residues. CDR3 amino acids: CAWAAGNNSPLHF. CDR3 in DNA: TGTGCCTGGGCCGCAGGGAATAATTCACCCCTCCACTTT.

This chain links TRBV21-1 with TRBJ2-5; the DNA was not compared with TRBD1, the D call given in the table. TRBV21-1 is a pseudogene locus. The CDR3 extends over 13 amino acids. The CDR3 protein is CASSPTGRGTQYF. In nucleotides, the CDR3 is TGTGCCAGCAGTCCGACAGGGCGAGGGACCCAGTACTTC.

This clone has just one count. The V and J genes are TRBV7-6 and TRBJ1-3, with 8 nucleotides matching TRBD1. Germline V gene lookup returns CDR1 SGHVS and CDR2 FNYEAQ. CDR3 length: 17 amino acids. Trimming removed 1 base from V and 4 bases from J; junction bases left unmatched: 9. The CDR3: CASSLGTQGAPGNTIYF. The CDR3 DNA reads as TGTGCCAGCAGCTTAGGAACCCAGGGGGCGCCAGGAAACACCATATATTTT.

This rearrangement joins TRBV15 to TRBJ1-1; 7 nucleotides match TRBD1. The CDR3 has 15 residues. Germline V CDR1 and CDR2: LNHNV, YYDKDF (reference sequence). With V trimmed by 6 bases and J by 5 bases, 12 bases remained unmatched. This chain's CDR3 is CATRDQYRGVTEAFF. The CDR3 bases are TGTGCCACCAGGGATCAATACAGGGGTGTGACTGAAGCTTTCTTT.

V usage is TRBV7-2 and J usage is TRBJ1-1; the match to TRBD1 covers 12 bases. The CDR3 extends over 16 amino acids. The V gene end was trimmed by 2 bases and the J gene end by 3 bases; junction bases not matched to a gene: 4. Germline CDR1 is SGHTA and CDR2 is FQGNSA. The CDR3 nucleotides read TGTGCCAGCAGCTTAATGCGGGACAGGGGGCACACTGAAGCTTTCTTT. Amino acids: CASSLMRDRGHTEAFF.

This rearrangement joins TRBV5-5 to TRBJ2-3; the match to TRBD2 covers 8 bases. Trimming removed 0 bases from V and 4 bases from J; junction bases left unmatched: 4. The CDR3 totals 15 residues. CDR1 and CDR2 (germline): SGHKS, YYEKEE (reference sequence). CDR3 nucleotides: TGTGCCAGCAGCTTGGTCGGGGGGGCCCCAGATACGCAGTATTTT. Translated: CASSLVGGAPDTQYF.

This chain connects TRBV2 to TRBJ2-3; D remains unclear. The V gene lost 6 bases and the J gene lost 2 bases, with 9 bases spanning the gap. The CDR3 runs 13 residues. Germline CDR1 reads SNHLY; CDR2 reads FYNNEI. CDR3 sequence (DNA): TGTGCCAGCAGGAGGCGCTCCACAGATACGCAGTATTTT. This sequence encodes CASRRRSTDTQYF.

The chain combines TRBV7-6 with TRBJ2-7, with D unresolved. V lost 2 bases and J 0 bases, leaving 8 bases between the germline ends. The CDR3 extends over 14 amino acids. Germline values: CDR1 SGHVS, CDR2 FNYEAQ. Here the CDR3 DNA reads TGTGCCAGCAGCTTAAGTTTGGCCTCCTACGAGCAGTACTTC. The encoded protein is CASSLSLASYEQYF. Complete variable domain (other parts from reference TRBV7-6 and TRBJ2-7): GAGVSQSPRYKVTKRGQDVALRCDPISGHVSLYWYRQALGQGPEFLTYFNYEAQQDKSGLPNDRFSAERPEGSISTLTIQRTEQRDSAMYRCASSLSLASYEQYFGPGTRLTVT.

The chain carries TRBV4-2 and TRBJ2-5; TRBD2 matches 10 bases. The CDR3 is 16 residues long. The V segment lost 4 bases and the J segment 1 base; nucleotides outside the gene matches: 6. Per the germline V gene, CDR1 is LGHNA and CDR2 is YNFKEQ. Here the CDR3 reads CASSLISGGAQETQYF. For the CDR3, the DNA is TGTGCCAGCAGCCTCATCAGCGGGGGGGCCCAAGAGACCCAGTACTTC.

The gene calls are TRBV28 and TRBJ1-1; TRBD1 might be the D (5 bases). CDR1 is MDHEN, CDR2 SYDVKM, per germline. There are 14 residues in the CDR3. V lost 6 bases and J lost 4, with 15 bases in between. The CDR3 DNA is TGTGCCAGCAGGCAGGGAGGGGCGTCCACTGAAGCTTTCTTT. Its translation: CASRQGGASTEAFF. The entire variable domain, with the rest obtained from reference TRBV28 and TRBJ1-1, is as follows: DVKVTQSSRYLVKRTGEKVFLECVQDMDHENMFWYRQDPGLGLRLIYFSYDVKMKEKGDIPEGYSVSREKKERFSLILESASTNQTSMYLCASRQGGASTEAFFGQGTRLTVV.

The chain couples TRBV9 to TRBJ1-6, with 8 positions matching TRBD1. The CDR3 length is 15 residues. V gave up 3 bases and J gave up 6 bases; unmatched junction bases: 5. Per the germline V gene, CDR1 is SGDLS and CDR2 is YYNGEE. The CDR3 is CASSADRVSNSPLHF. Written as DNA, the CDR3 is TGTGCCAGCAGCGCGGACAGGGTTTCTAATTCACCCCTCCACTTT.

The genes are TRBV18 and TRBJ2-3; the D is unclear. The germline V gene has CDR1 KGHSH and CDR2 LQKENI. The CDR3 is 15 amino acids. V was trimmed by 2 bases and J by 1 base, leaving 10 bases between them. The CDR3 reads CASSPAKLGTDTQYF. For the CDR3, the DNA is TGTGCCAGCTCACCAGCCAAATTAGGCACAGATACGCAGTATTTT.

The table lists this clone with a few counts. DNA for the CDR3: TGCGCCAGCAGCTTGGGGCCAGGGGGCGGCTATGGCTACACCTTC. Translating it yields CASSLGPGGGYGYTF. The chain links TRBV5-1 to TRBJ1-2, with TRBD1 identical over 8 bases. The V segment lost 0 bases and the J segment 4 bases; nucleotides outside the gene matches: 5. CDR1 and CDR2 (germline): SGHRS, YFSETQ. CDR3 size: 15 residues.

The CDR3 loop is CASSARQGRAQEKLFF. Here the CDR3 DNA reads TGTGCCAGCAGCGCCCGACAGGGGAGGGCACAAGAAAAACTGTTTTTT. This chain links TRBV14 with TRBJ1-4, with 8 nucleotides matching TRBD1. Looked up from germline, CDR1 is SGHDN and CDR2 is FVKESK. Trimming took 5 bases from V and 8 from J; bases not matched to a gene: 13. This CDR3 comprises 16 residues.

The chain couples TRBV2 to TRBJ2-1, with D possibly TRBD1 on 6 matching bases. The germline V and J ends were trimmed by 5 bases and 0 bases, with 14 bases remaining between them. The CDR3 extends over 16 amino acids. Looked up from germline, CDR1 is SNHLY and CDR2 is FYNNEI. The chain's CDR3 is CASSRDRTSSYNEQFF. CDR3 nucleotides: TGTGCCAGCAGTAGAGACAGGACGAGCTCCTACAATGAGCAGTTCTTC.

The chain uses TRBV3-1 (or the pseudogene TRBV3-2) and TRBJ2-5; D is uncertain. With 0 bases removed from V and 4 bases from J, the gap between germline ends came to 15 bases. In germline, CDR1 is LGHDT, CDR2 YNNKEL (reference sequence). The CDR3 is 16 amino acids. CDR3 in DNA: TGTGCCAGCAGCCAAGATGCGAGGTTTTTGAGAGAGACCCAGTACTTC. Translated, it gives CASSQDARFLRETQYF.

The chain couples TRBV30 to TRBJ2-7; TRBD2 aligns across 10 bases. Germline V gives CDR1 GTSNPN, CDR2 SVGIG (reference sequence). Trimming removed 1 base from V and 6 bases from J; junction bases left unmatched: 3. The CDR3 sequence is 13 residues long. CDR3 region: CAWSDIAGGEQYF. The CDR3 bases are TGTGCCTGGAGTGACATAGCGGGGGGCGAGCAGTACTTC.

The chain employs TRBV7-2 and TRBJ2-4; TRBD1 matches 10 bases. Germline V gene lookup returns CDR1 SGHTA and CDR2 FQGNSA. With V trimmed by 4 bases and J by 6 bases, 6 bases remained unmatched. The CDR3 contains 15 residues. CDR3 sequence: CASSSRQGAGNIQYF. CDR3 bases: TGTGCCAGCAGCTCCCGACAGGGGGCGGGAAACATTCAGTACTTC.

The chain combines TRBV7-2 with TRBJ1-1; D is unclear. The CDR3 has 14 amino acids. Germline assignment: CDR1 SGHTA and CDR2 FQGNSA. The V end was cut by 1 base, the J end by 10 bases, with 16 bases between. Here the CDR3 reads CASSLVRIGSPAFF. The CDR3 coding sequence is TGTGCCAGCAGCTTAGTGAGGATCGGCTCCCCAGCTTTCTTT.

This rearrangement joins TRBV21-1 to TRBJ1-5; whether TRBD1, the table's D call, matches the DNA was not checked. TRBV21-1 is shown as a pseudogene. The CDR3 is 19 residues long. CDR3 amino acids: CASSNGTGGRVYSNQPQHF. In DNA form, the CDR3 reads TGTGCCAGCAGCAATGGGACAGGGGGTCGTGTTTATAGCAATCAGCCCCAGCATTTT.

The chain is built from TRBV2 and TRBJ2-3; tentative D call: TRBD1 (6 bases). In germline, CDR1 is SNHLY, CDR2 FYNNEI. This CDR3 comprises 15 residues. The V gene lost 6 bases and the J gene lost 4 bases, with 17 bases spanning the gap. The CDR3 coding sequence is TGTGCCAGCAGGTCGGGTTTTGGGGGCCCAGATACGCAGTATTTT. As protein: CASRSGFGGPDTQYF.